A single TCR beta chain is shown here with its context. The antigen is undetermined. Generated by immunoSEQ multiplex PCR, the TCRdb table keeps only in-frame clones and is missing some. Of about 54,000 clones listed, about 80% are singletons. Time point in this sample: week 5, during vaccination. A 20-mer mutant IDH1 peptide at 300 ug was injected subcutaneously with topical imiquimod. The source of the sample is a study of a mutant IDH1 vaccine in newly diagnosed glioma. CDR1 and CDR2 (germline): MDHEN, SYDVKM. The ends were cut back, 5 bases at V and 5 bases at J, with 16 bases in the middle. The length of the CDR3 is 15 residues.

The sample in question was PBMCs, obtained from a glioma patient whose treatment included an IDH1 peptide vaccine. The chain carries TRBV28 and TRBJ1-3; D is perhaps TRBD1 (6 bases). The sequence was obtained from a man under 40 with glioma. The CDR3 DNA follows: TGTGCCAGCAGTCCGGGTGACGGGGGCCGAAACACCATATATTTT. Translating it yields CASSPGDGGRNTIYF.